One TCR beta chain is described in this entry. Its specificity is unknown. The data stem from a study of resident and recirculating memory T cells in vitiligo. Overall study: Epidermis came from shave biopsies of lesional and nonlesional sites, plus PBMCs.

Only in-frame clones appear in the TCRdb table, and some are missing; sequencing was by immunoSEQ multiplex PCR. The table has tens of thousands of clones, 90% to 95% seen once. Study-wide results and caveats: Different lesions suggested infiltration by different T cell clones.

Germline values: CDR1 MNHEY, CDR2 SVGAGI. The germline V and J ends were trimmed by 4 bases and 1 base, with 10 bases remaining between them. This CDR3 spans 14 amino acids. Sequenced input: blood. The chain links TRBV6-5 to TRBJ1-1; no reliable D call. The sequence derives from a male donor with vitiligo. The CDR3: CASSLSGPNTEAFF. The CDR3 bases are TGTGCCAGCAGTTTGTCAGGCCCGAACACTGAAGCTTTCTTT.